The following is a TCR beta chain sequence with its context. Its antigen specificity is not known. One base away lies a much larger clone, so this may be a sequencing read error. These data belong to a study of blood T cells in healthy people across ages (dated by TCRdb to the mid-2010s). For the wider study: In model experiments, template switching captured about one uniquely barcoded TCR beta cDNA molecule for every two T cells. To track age-related changes in TCR beta repertoire diversity, the study relied on deep sequencing normalized with unique cDNA molecular identifiers. Four age groups were formed from the donors: young (average approximately 15 years), middle-aged (approximately 40), aged (around 62) and long-lived (less than 85). To avoid experimental bias, donors of different ages were spread randomly across the sequencing lanes. Two additional independent replicas of 1 million unique cDNA reads from the same blood draw were analyzed for two donors (one aged 18 to 30 and one aged 80 or older). Paper-wide results and their limitations: There was a strong correlation between observed TCR beta diversity and the percentage of naive T cells measured by flow cytometry. The long-lived group showed more naive CD4+ T cells, fewer expanded clones and increased TCR diversity than the aged group, suggesting age selection. Because the CMV infection status of the donors was unknown, age-related changes in expanded clonotypes may potentially have been confounded. Total diversity estimates from one million sequenced T cells were considered lower bounds and underestimates. As age increased, observed TCR beta diversity per million T cells dropped in a roughly linear way, and a significant reduction was already evident by age 40. Bulk unsorted PBMC profiling prevented conclusive comparison of naive and antigen-experienced compartments.

The donors were around 39 Caucasian individuals from Russia, aged roughly 6 to 100 years, who were systemically healthy. Ten milliliters of peripheral blood were drawn from each donor into EDTA-treated Vacutainer tubes. Ficoll-Paque density-gradient centrifugation was used to isolate PBMCs, with at least 7 million per sample. Total RNA, at least 5 micrograms per sample, was extracted from PBMCs with Trizol reagent. For every donor, flow cytometry on a PBMC aliquot measured the percentage of naive CD45RAhigh/CD27high T cells. Receptors were amplified or captured by 5' RACE. Sequenced using an Illumina HiSeq 2500. A second about 6 to 11 cycle PCR used a sample-barcoded 5' primer and a J-beta primer mix. Each TCR beta cDNA molecule received a unique molecular identifier from a template-switch 5' adaptor carrying 12 random nucleotides. Each sample yielded at least 2.5 million CDR3-containing paired-end reads. All of the RNA was converted into first-strand cDNA using the Mint cDNA synthesis kit, with a TRBC-specific oligonucleotide serving as the primer. After uracil-DNA glycosylase treatment, a first 18-cycle PCR used universal primers M1SS and BC2_uni_R on all cDNA. From the authors' description of their analysis: For normalization, 1 million high-quality reads were randomly selected from each sample, with every read carrying a distinct molecular identifier. Reads sharing molecular identifiers were discarded rather than binned into consensus sequences. MiTCR, set to a Q25 quality threshold and the strictest error-elimination algorithm, was used for CDR3 identification, clonotype clustering and error correction. A nonparametric unseen species model with Euler transformation was used to estimate lower-bound total TCR beta diversity. Using fastp trimming at Q25 and MiXCR clonotype assembly, TCRdb reanalyzed the public sequencing data and kept in-frame beta chains. Rows with a matching CDR3 protein are joined into one entry that keeps the most common DNA and genes. TCRdb's processing, not the authors' own work, is the source of the V and J calls. The sample records about 1.6 million distinct CDR3 sequences, about 32% of which are singletons. 11% of the sample rests with the top ten.

Taken from cysteine to phenylalanine, the CDR3 has 18 residues. Left in the record is the CDR3 DNA by itself, 54 bases read in frame from the first base. The germline V end is reduced by 1 base and the J end by 11 bases; junction bases left unmatched: 14. This receptor chain uses TRBV12-3 or TRBV12-4 and TRBJ2-1; TRBD2 fits 13 bases in the junction. The sequenced material came from blood. This receptor was identified in a woman in her 30s in good health. Read as DNA, the sequence is TGTGCCAGCAGTTTAGGGACTAGCGGGGGTTATCGGGGGAATAAGCAGTTCTTC. Its coded protein is CASSLGTSGGYRGNKQFF.